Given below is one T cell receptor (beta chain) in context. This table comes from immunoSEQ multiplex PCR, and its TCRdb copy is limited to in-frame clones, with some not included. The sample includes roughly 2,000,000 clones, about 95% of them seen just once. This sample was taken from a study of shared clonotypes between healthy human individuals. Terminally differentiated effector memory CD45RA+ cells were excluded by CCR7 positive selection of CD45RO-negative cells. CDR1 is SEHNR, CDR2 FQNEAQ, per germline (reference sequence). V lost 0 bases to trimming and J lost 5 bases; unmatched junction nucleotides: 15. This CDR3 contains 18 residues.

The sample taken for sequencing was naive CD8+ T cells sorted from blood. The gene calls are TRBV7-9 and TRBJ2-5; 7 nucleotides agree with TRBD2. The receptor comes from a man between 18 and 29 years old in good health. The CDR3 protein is CASSLAKWEGPDGETQYF. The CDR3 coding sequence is TGTGCCAGCAGCTTAGCGAAGTGGGAGGGCCCGGACGGGGAGACCCAGTACTTC. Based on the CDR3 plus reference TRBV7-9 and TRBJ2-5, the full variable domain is DTGVSQNPRHKITKRGQNVTFRCDPISEHNRLYWYRQTLGQGPEFLTYFQNEAQLEKSRLLSDRFSAERPKGSFSTLEIQRTEQGDSAMYLCASSLAKWEGPDGETQYFGPGTRLLVL.